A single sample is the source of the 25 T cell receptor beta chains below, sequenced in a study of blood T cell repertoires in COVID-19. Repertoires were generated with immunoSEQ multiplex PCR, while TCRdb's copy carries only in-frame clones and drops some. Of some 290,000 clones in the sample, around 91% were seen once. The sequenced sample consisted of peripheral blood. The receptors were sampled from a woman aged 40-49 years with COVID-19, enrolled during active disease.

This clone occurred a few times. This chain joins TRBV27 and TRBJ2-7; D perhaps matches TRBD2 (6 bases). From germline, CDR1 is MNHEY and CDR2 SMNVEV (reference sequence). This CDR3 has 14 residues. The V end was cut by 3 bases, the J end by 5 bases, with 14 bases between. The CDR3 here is CASSFGTAADEQYF. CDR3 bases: TGTGCCAGCAGTTTCGGGACTGCCGCCGACGAGCAGTACTTC.

The CDR3: CASSLVGTVITGELFF. The CDR3 nucleotides read TGCGCCAGCAGCTTGGTCGGGACAGTTATCACCGGGGAGCTGTTTTTT. J is TRBJ2-2 and V is TRBV5-1; 7 bases match TRBD1. Germline CDR1 reads SGHRS; CDR2 reads YFSETQ. The CDR3 spans 16 residues. Unmatched junction bases numbered 6, after V lost 0 bases and J lost 4 bases. Full variable domain (rest looked up from reference TRBV5-1 and TRBJ2-2): KAGVTQTPRYLIKTRGQQVTLSCSPISGHRSVSWYQQTPGQGLQFLFEYFSETQRNKGNFPGRFSGRQFSNSRSEMNVSTLELGDSALYLCASSLVGTVITGELFFGEGSRLTVL.

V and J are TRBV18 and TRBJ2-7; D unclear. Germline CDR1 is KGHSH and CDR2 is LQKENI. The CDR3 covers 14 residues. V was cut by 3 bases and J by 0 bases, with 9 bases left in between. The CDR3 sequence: CASSPLESSYEQYF. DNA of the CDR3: TGTGCCAGCTCACCTCTCGAGAGCTCCTACGAGCAGTACTTC.

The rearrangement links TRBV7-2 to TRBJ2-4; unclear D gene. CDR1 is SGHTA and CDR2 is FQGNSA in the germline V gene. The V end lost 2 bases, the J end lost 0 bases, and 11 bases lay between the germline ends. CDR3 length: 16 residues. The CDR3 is CASSLTLTLAKNIQYF. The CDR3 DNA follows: TGTGCCAGCAGCTTAACGCTTACTCTAGCCAAAAACATTCAGTACTTC.

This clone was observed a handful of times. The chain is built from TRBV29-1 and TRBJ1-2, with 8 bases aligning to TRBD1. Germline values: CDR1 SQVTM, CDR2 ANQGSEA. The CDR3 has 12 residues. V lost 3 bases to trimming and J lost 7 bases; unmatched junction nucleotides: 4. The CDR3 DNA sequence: TGCAGCGTTGATGGACAGGGTCCTGGCTACACCTTC. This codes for CSVDGQGPGYTF. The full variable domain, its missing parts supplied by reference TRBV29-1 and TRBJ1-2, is SAVISQKPSRDICQRGTSLTIQCQVDSQVTMMFWYRQQPGQSLTLIATANQGSEATYESGFVIDKFPISRPNLTFSTLTVSNMSPEDSSIYLCSVDGQGPGYTFGSGTRLTVV.

The CDR3, as DNA: TGTGCCAGCAGCCGGGGGGCGAACACTGAAGCTTTCTTT. Residues: CASSRGANTEAFF. The chain carries TRBV25-1 and TRBJ1-1; TRBD1 is a possible D gene (6 bases). This CDR3 spans 13 amino acids. Germline CDR1 and CDR2: MGHDK and SYGVNS. Trimming took off 6 bases at V and 1 base at J, with 9 bases between the two ends.

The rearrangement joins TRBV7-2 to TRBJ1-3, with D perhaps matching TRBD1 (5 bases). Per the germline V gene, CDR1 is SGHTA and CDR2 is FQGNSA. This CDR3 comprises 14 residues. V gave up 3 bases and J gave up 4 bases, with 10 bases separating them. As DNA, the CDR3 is TGTGCCAGCAGCTTGGGGGGAGGGGGAAACACCATATATTTT. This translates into CASSLGGGGNTIYF.

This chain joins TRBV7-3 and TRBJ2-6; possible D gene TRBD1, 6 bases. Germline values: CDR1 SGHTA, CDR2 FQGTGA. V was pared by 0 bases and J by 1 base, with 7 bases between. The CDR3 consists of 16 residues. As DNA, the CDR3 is TGTGCCAGCAGCTTAACCAGGGGTTCTGGGGCCAACGTCCTGACTTTC. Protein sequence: CASSLTRGSGANVLTF.

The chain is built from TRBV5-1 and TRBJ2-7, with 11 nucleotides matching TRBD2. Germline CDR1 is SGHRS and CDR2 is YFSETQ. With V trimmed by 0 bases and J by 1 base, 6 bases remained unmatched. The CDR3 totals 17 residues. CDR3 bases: TGCGCCAGCAGCTTGGGGCTAGCGGGGGGCCTTTCCTACGAGCAGTACTTC. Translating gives CASSLGLAGGLSYEQYF. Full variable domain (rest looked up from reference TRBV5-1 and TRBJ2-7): KAGVTQTPRYLIKTRGQQVTLSCSPISGHRSVSWYQQTPGQGLQFLFEYFSETQRNKGNFPGRFSGRQFSNSRSEMNVSTLELGDSALYLCASSLGLAGGLSYEQYFGPGTRLTVT.

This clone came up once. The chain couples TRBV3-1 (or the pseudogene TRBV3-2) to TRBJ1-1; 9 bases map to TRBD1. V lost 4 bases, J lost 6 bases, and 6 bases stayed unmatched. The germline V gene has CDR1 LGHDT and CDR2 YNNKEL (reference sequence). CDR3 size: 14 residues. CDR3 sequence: CASSLGTGLPEAFF. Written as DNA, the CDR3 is TGTGCCAGCAGCCTCGGGACAGGGCTGCCTGAAGCTTTCTTT.

CDR3 loop: CASSETGSYNEQFF. In DNA, the CDR3 is TGTGCCAGCAGCGAGACAGGATCCTACAATGAGCAGTTCTTC. The chain combines TRBV9 with TRBJ2-1; TRBD1 is a possible D gene (6 bases). V was clipped by 3 bases and J by 1 base, with 8 bases between them. The CDR3 consists of 14 residues. Germline-derived CDR1 and CDR2 are SGDLS and YYNGEE.

Here the CDR3 reads CASSVSSEGDNTEAFF. CDR3 bases: TGTGCCAGCAGTGTCTCTTCGGAGGGAGATAACACTGAAGCTTTCTTT. The chain combines TRBV28 with TRBJ1-1, with D uncertain. The CDR3 covers 16 residues. The V gene's germline CDR1 is MDHEN and CDR2 SYDVKM. V was shortened by 5 bases and J by 2 bases, with 18 bases between the two germline ends.

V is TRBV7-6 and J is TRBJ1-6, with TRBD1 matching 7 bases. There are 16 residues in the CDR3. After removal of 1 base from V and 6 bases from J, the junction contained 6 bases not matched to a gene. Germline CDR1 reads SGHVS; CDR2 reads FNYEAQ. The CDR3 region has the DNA TGTGCCAGCAGCTTAGGGACAGGACGGAGTAATTCACCCCTCCACTTT. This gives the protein CASSLGTGRSNSPLHF.

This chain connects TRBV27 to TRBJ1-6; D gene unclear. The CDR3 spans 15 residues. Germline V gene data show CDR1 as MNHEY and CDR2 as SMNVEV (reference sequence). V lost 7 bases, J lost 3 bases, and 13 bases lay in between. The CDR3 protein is CASTYLGNYNSPLHF. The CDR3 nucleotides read TGTGCCAGCACCTACCTAGGCAACTATAATTCACCCCTCCACTTT.

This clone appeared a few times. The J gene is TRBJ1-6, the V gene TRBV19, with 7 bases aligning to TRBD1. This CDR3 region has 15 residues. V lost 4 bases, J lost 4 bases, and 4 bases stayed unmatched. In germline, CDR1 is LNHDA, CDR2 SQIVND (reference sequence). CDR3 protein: CASSTDRVYNSPLHF. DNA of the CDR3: TGTGCCAGTAGTACTGACAGGGTGTATAATTCACCCCTCCACTTT. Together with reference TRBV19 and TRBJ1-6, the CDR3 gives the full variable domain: DGGITQSPKYLFRKEGQNVTLSCEQNLNHDAMYWYRQDPGQGLRLIYYSQIVNDFQKGDIAEGYSVSREKKESFPLTVTSAQKNPTAFYLCASSTDRVYNSPLHFGNGTRLTVT.

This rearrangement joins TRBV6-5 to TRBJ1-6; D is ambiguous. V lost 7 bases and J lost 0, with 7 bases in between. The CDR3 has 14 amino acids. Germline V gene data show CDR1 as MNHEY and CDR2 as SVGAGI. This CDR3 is CASTPSSYNSPLHF. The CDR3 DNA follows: TGTGCCAGCACGCCGAGCTCCTATAATTCACCCCTCCACTTT.

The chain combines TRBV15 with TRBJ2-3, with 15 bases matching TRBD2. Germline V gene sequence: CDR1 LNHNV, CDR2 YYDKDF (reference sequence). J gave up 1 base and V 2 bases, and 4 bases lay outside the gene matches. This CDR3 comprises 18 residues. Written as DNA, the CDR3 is TGTGCCACCAGCAGACTTGGACTAGCGGGGGGGGGCACAGATACGCAGTATTTT. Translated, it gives CATSRLGLAGGGTDTQYF.

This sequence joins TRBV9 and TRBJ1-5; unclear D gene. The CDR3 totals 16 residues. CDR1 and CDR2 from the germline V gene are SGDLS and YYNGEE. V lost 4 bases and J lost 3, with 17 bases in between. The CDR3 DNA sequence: TGTGCCAGCAGCCCTGGGGTCGCGGGCGACAATCAGCCCCAGCATTTT. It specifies CASSPGVAGDNQPQHF.

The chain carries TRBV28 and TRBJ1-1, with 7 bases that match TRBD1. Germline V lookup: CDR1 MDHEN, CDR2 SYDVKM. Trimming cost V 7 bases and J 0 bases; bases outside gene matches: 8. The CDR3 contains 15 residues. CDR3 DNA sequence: TGTGCCAGCAATAGGGCCGGGACAGTGAACACTGAAGCTTTCTTT. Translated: CASNRAGTVNTEAFF.

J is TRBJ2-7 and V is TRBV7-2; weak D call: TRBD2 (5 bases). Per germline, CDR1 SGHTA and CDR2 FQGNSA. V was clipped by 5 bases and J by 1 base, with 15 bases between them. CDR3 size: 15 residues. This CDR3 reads CASSGGGYGSYEQYF. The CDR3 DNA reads TGTGCCAGCAGCGGAGGCGGGTACGGTTCCTACGAGCAGTACTTC. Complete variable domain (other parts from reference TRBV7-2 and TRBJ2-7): GAGVSQSPSNKVTEKGKDVELRCDPISGHTALYWYRQSLGQGLEFLIYFQGNSAPDKSGLPSDRFSAERTGGSVSTLTIQRTQQEDSAVYLCASSGGGYGSYEQYFGPGTRLTVT.

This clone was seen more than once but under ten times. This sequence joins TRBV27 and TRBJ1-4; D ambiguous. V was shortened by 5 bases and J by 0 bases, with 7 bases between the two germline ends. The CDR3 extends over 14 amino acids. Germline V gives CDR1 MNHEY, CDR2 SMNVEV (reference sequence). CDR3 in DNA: TGTGCCAGCAGTGAGCGTGCAACTAATGAAAAACTGTTTTTT. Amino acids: CASSERATNEKLFF.

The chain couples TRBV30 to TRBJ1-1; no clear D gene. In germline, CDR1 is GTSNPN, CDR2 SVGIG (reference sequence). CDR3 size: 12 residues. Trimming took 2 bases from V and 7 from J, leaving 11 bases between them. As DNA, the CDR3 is TGTGCCTGGAGTACAGTGTTCGGTGAAGCTTTCTTT. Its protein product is CAWSTVFGEAFF.

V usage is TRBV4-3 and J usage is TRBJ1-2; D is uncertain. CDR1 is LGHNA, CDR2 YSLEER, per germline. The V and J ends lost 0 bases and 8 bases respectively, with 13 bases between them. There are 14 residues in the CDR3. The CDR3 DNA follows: TGCGCCAGCAGCCAAGATAGATTCACGGGGGGCTACACCTTC. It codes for CASSQDRFTGGYTF.

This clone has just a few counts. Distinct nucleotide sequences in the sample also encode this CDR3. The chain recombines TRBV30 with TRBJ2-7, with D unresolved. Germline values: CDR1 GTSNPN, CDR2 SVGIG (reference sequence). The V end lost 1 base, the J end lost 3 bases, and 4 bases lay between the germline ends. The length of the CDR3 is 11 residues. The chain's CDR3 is CAWSASYEQYF. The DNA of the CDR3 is TGTGCCTGGAGTGCCAGCTACGAGCAGTACTTC.

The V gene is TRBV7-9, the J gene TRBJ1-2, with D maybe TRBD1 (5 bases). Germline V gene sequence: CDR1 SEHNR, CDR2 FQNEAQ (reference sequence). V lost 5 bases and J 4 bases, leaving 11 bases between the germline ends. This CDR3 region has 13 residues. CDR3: CASSPRDSYGYTF. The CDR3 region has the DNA TGTGCCAGCAGCCCTCGAGACAGCTATGGCTACACCTTC.